The 21 T cell receptor beta chains in this list originate from one sample, sequenced in a study of blood T cell repertoires in COVID-19. Data came from immunoSEQ multiplex PCR; TCRdb stores just in-frame clones and leaves some out. Altogether about 250,000 clones are present, about 89% being singletons, with the ten largest covering 0.7% to 0.9%. The source material was peripheral blood. The receptor set was obtained from a young man with acute or convalescent COVID-19.

This rearrangement joins TRBV6-5 to TRBJ1-5, with a weak D call TRBD1 (6 bases). V lost 6 bases to trimming and J lost 9 bases, with 21 bases between them. The germline V gene encodes CDR1 MNHEY and CDR2 SVGAGI. The CDR3 has 15 residues. CDR3 residues: CASRLGQSLSSPQHF. For the CDR3, the DNA is TGTGCCAGCAGACTCGGACAGAGCCTAAGCTCGCCCCAGCATTTT.

The rearrangement links TRBV7-3 to TRBJ2-6; 8 bases are a match to TRBD2. The CDR3 sequence is 17 residues long. CDR1 SGHTA and CDR2 FQGTGA come from the germline V gene. Unmatched junction bases numbered 6, after V lost 2 bases and J lost 3 bases. The CDR3 DNA reads TGTGCCAGCAGCTTAGGCGGGGGGCGACGTGGGGCCAACGTCCTGACTTTC. This encodes CASSLGGGRRGANVLTF.

This sequence joins TRBV7-3 and TRBJ2-1; no clear D. From germline, CDR1 is SGHTA and CDR2 FQGTGA. This CDR3 spans 14 amino acids. V lost 2 bases to trimming and J lost 3 bases, with 8 bases between them. CDR3 sequence: CASSLLENYNEQFF. The CDR3 DNA is TGTGCCAGCAGCTTATTAGAAAACTACAATGAGCAGTTCTTC.

V and J are TRBV6-1 and TRBJ1-5; D call uncertain. Germline V gene lookup returns CDR1 MNHNS and CDR2 SASEGT. Trimming cost V 4 bases and J 0 bases, with 10 bases left between them. This CDR3 contains 15 residues. The chain's CDR3 is CASSVAPNSNQPQHF. Written as DNA, the CDR3 is TGTGCCAGCAGTGTAGCTCCAAATAGCAATCAGCCCCAGCATTTT.

V usage is TRBV2 and J usage is TRBJ1-1, with D uncertain. V lost 6 bases to trimming and J lost 0 bases, with 14 bases between them. The germline V gene encodes CDR1 SNHLY and CDR2 FYNNEI. The CDR3 spans 15 residues. DNA of the CDR3: TGTGCCAGCAGGGAGAGTGGGTCGATGAACACTGAAGCTTTCTTT. This sequence encodes CASRESGSMNTEAFF.

J is TRBJ2-7 and V is TRBV5-8, with 8 bases identical to TRBD1. The V and J ends lost 4 bases and 3 bases, in that order; junction bases with no gene match: 3. Germline CDR1 SGHTS, CDR2 YDEGEE. The length of the CDR3 is 13 residues. CDR3 bases: TGTGCCAGCAGCGGGACAGGTTTCTACGAGCAGTACTTC. The encoded protein is CASSGTGFYEQYF.

In its sample, this clone was seen a few times. CDR3 in DNA: TGTGCCAGCTCACGCCAGACAGGGGGCTATAATTCACCCCTCCACTTT. Translating it yields CASSRQTGGYNSPLHF. This chain links TRBV18 with TRBJ1-6; TRBD1 aligns across 9 bases. This CDR3 comprises 16 residues. CDR1 and CDR2 (germline): KGHSH, LQKENI. After removal of 4 bases from V and 3 bases from J, the junction contained 4 bases not matched to a gene.

The chain combines TRBV27 with TRBJ2-6; no reliable D call. The CDR3 extends over 11 amino acids. V was pared by 4 bases and J by 16 bases, with 11 bases between. Germline-derived CDR1 and CDR2 are MNHEY and SMNVEV (reference sequence). The CDR3 spells CASSSSSTLTF. DNA for the CDR3: TGTGCCAGCAGTTCATCCTCGACACTGACTTTC. Drawing the rest from reference TRBV27 and TRBJ2-6, the complete variable domain is EAQVTQNPRYLITVTGKKLTVTCSQNMNHEYMSWYRQDPGLGLRQIYYSMNVEVTDKGDVPEGYKVSRKEKRNFPLILESPSPNQTSLYFCASSSSSTLTFGAGSRLTVL.

For the CDR3, the DNA is TGTGCCTGTGGACGGGACAGAAGGGGCTCTGGGGCCAACGTCCTGACTTTC. Protein sequence: CACGRDRRGSGANVLTF. The chain is built from TRBV30 and TRBJ2-6; the match to TRBD1 covers 7 bases. The germline gives CDR1 GTSNPN, CDR2 SVGIG (reference sequence). The CDR3 covers 17 residues. After removal of 6 bases from V and 0 bases from J, the junction contained 11 bases not matched to a gene.

J is TRBJ1-3 and V is TRBV2, with TRBD1 matching over 9 bases. The CDR3 length is 15 residues. Per germline, CDR1 SNHLY and CDR2 FYNNEI. V was pared by 6 bases and J by 0 bases, with 3 bases of the junction left unmatched. CDR3 DNA: TGTGCCAGCAGGGGACAGGGACACTCTGGAAACACCATATATTTT. Its translation: CASRGQGHSGNTIYF.

This chain's CDR3 is CATSPGGNTIYF. In nucleotides, the CDR3 is TGTGCCACCAGCCCAGGAGGAAACACCATATATTTT. The chain is built from TRBV24-1 and TRBJ1-3, with D hard to call. CDR1 KGHDR and CDR2 SFDVKD come from the germline V gene. The CDR3 runs 12 residues. V dropped 7 bases and J dropped 4 bases, with 7 bases sitting between them.

The rearrangement joins TRBV7-6 to TRBJ1-2, with D maybe TRBD1 (5 bases). The CDR3 spans 11 residues. From germline, CDR1 is SGHVS and CDR2 FNYEAQ. Trimming left V 3 bases short and J 7 bases short, with 6 bases between. The CDR3 DNA follows: TGTGCCAGCAGCTTCCAGGGTGGCTACACCTTC. It codes for CASSFQGGYTF.

This clone was counted between two and nine times. V usage is TRBV21-1 and J usage is TRBJ2-7; whether TRBD1, the table's D call, matches the DNA was not checked. TRBV21-1 is an annotated pseudogene. The CDR3 loop spans 16 amino acids. CDR3 amino acids: CASTTPGLGGQYEQYF. In DNA form, the CDR3 reads TGTGCCAGCACAACACCCGGGCTCGGGGGACAGTACGAGCAGTACTTC.

This clone was seen more than once but under ten times. V gene TRBV29-1 combines with J gene TRBJ1-1; no firm D call. Germline assignment: CDR1 SQVTM and CDR2 ANQGSEA. The CDR3 is made up of 13 amino acids. V lost 4 bases and J lost 0, with 9 bases in between. The CDR3 DNA is TGCAGCGTTGCGGGTCTATTGAACACTGAAGCTTTCTTT. Protein sequence: CSVAGLLNTEAFF.

Comments on this clone: The sample carries other DNA sequences with the same CDR3. As DNA, the CDR3 is TGCGCCAGCAGCTTGGGGACAGGTAGCTCCTACAATGAGCAGTTCTTC. It is translated as CASSLGTGSSYNEQFF. The rearrangement joins TRBV5-1 to TRBJ2-1; TRBD1 matches 7 bases. The CDR3 has 16 residues. V lost 0 bases to trimming and J lost 0 bases; unmatched junction nucleotides: 3. Germline assignment: CDR1 SGHRS and CDR2 YFSETQ.

The genes are TRBV3-1 (or the pseudogene TRBV3-2) and TRBJ2-5; unclear D gene. The V and J ends lost 2 bases and 4 bases respectively, with 5 bases between them. The CDR3 has 12 residues. Germline loops: CDR1 LGHDT, CDR2 YNNKEL (reference sequence). The DNA of the CDR3 is TGTGCCAGCAGCCAATTTCGAGAGACCCAGTACTTC. It specifies CASSQFRETQYF.

The CDR3: CASSNQGQGTEAFF. The CDR3 DNA reads as TGTGCCAGCAGCAACCAAGGACAGGGTACTGAAGCTTTCTTT. The J gene is TRBJ1-1, the V gene TRBV21-1; the table's D call, TRBD1, was not checked against the DNA. TRBV21-1 is labeled a pseudogene. The CDR3 contains 14 residues.

This chain links TRBV6-6 with TRBJ1-2, with a possible D match to TRBD1 (5 bases). V was trimmed by 4 bases and J by 4 bases, leaving 16 bases between them. The germline gives CDR1 MNHNY, CDR2 SVGAGI (reference sequence). The CDR3 has 15 amino acids. The CDR3 protein is CASSSNSDRPYGYTF. The CDR3, as DNA: TGTGCCAGCAGTTCGAATTCCGACAGACCCTATGGCTACACCTTC.

The genes are TRBV27 and TRBJ1-2, with 7 bases that match TRBD1. V shed 5 bases, J shed 0 bases, and the junction held 6 bases outside the gene matches. This CDR3 region has 15 residues. CDR1 MNHEY and CDR2 SMNVEV come from the germline V gene (reference sequence). CDR3 in amino acids: CASSRRGTANYGYTF. DNA for the CDR3: TGTGCCAGCAGTAGGCGAGGGACAGCTAACTATGGCTACACCTTC.

J is TRBJ2-1 and V is TRBV21-1; the table assigns TRBD2, which was not confirmed against the DNA. TRBV21-1 is given as a pseudogene. CDR3 size: 17 residues. The CDR3 nucleotides read TGTGCCAGCAGCAAAGAAGTGAGACTAGCGGAATACAATGAGCAGTTCTTC. Its translation: CASSKEVRLAEYNEQFF.

The V and J genes are TRBV30 and TRBJ1-3, with 9 nucleotides matching TRBD1. The CDR3 consists of 14 residues. Germline values: CDR1 GTSNPN, CDR2 SVGIG (reference sequence). The ends lost 5 bases at V and 2 bases at J; junction bases unmatched: 4. The CDR3 region has the DNA TGTGCCTGGGGCCGGGACAGGGCTGGAAACACCATATATTTT. Encoded protein: CAWGRDRAGNTIYF.